One sample yielded the 26 T cell receptor beta chains listed below, sequenced in a study of early T cells in non-severe SARS-CoV-2 infection. TCRdb called the 5' RACE reads again in MiXCR, with one record for every CDR3 protein. The sample lists over 50,000 distinct CDR3 sequences, 10% to 11% occurring once. Sequencing used whole blood. These receptors originate from an adult who was a healthcare worker with PCR-confirmed SARS-CoV-2 infection or an uninfected control (not recorded which).

This clonotype was recorded many times. The chain recombines TRBV14 with TRBJ2-5, with 8 bases aligning to TRBD2. This CDR3 is built from 16 residues. CDR1 and CDR2 (germline): SGHDN, FVKESK. The V gene end was trimmed by 1 base and the J gene end by 1 base; junction bases not matched to a gene: 5. This chain's CDR3 is CASSQVTSAIQETQYF. DNA of the CDR3: TGTGCCAGCAGCCAAGTGACTAGCGCGATCCAAGAGACCCAGTACTTC.

The CDR3 bases are TGTGCCAGCAGTTACCGGAGACAGGGCACCTACGAGCAGTACTTC. Protein: CASSYRRQGTYEQYF. This rearrangement joins TRBV6-6 to TRBJ2-7; TRBD1 agrees at 7 bases. After removal of 2 bases from V and 2 bases from J, the junction contained 6 bases not matched to a gene. Germline CDR1 and CDR2: MNHNY and SVGAGI (reference sequence). The CDR3 is 15 amino acids.

In its sample, this clonotype was seen many times. J is TRBJ1-2 and V is TRBV6-6, with 7 nucleotides matching TRBD1. The CDR3 consists of 14 residues. The V and J ends lost 7 bases and 0 bases, in that order; junction bases with no gene match: 5. Germline CDR1 reads MNHNY; CDR2 reads SVGAGI (reference sequence). CDR3 sequence: CASTMTGTNYGYTF. In DNA form, the CDR3 reads TGTGCCAGCACCATGACAGGGACTAACTATGGCTACACCTTC.

This clonotype turned up a few times. The rearrangement links TRBV11-2 to TRBJ1-1; D is unclear. The CDR3 covers 11 residues. Trimming pared 1 base from V and 11 bases from J, leaving 8 bases between. From germline, CDR1 is SGHAT and CDR2 FQNNGV. CDR3 sequence reads: CASSLGRAAFF. CDR3 bases: TGTGCCAGCAGCTTAGGACGCGCCGCTTTCTTT.

This clonotype was detected many times. This chain joins TRBV14 and TRBJ1-3; D unclear. V was shortened by 4 bases and J by 0 bases, with 13 bases between the two germline ends. Germline V gene sequence: CDR1 SGHDN, CDR2 FVKESK. CDR3 length equals 16 residues. The CDR3: CASSRSPLFSGNTIYF. Here the CDR3 DNA reads TGTGCCAGCAGCCGCAGTCCACTGTTCTCTGGAAACACCATATATTTT.

Details on this clonotype: A read error may explain this, as a much larger clone is one base away. This chain links TRBV10-3 with TRBJ2-3; TRBD1 agrees at 9 bases. Germline assignment: CDR1 ENHRY and CDR2 SYGVKD. The CDR3 sequence is 15 residues long. The chain's CDR3 is CVRTSDRGTQDTQYF. CDR3 bases: TGTGTCAGAACCAGTGACAGGGGGACGCAAGATACGCAGTATTTT.

At least ten counts were recorded for this clonotype. DNA of the CDR3: TGTGCCAGCGGGAGGACTATCCAAGAGACCCAGTACTTC. Residues: CASGRTIQETQYF. The rearrangement uses TRBV6-2 or TRBV6-3 and TRBJ2-5, with D perhaps matching TRBD2 (6 bases). Germline V gene lookup returns CDR1 MNHEY and CDR2 SVGEGT. The CDR3 consists of 13 residues. V lost 8 bases, J lost 1 base, and 11 bases lay in between.

Ten or more counts support this clonotype. The chain combines TRBV7-6 with TRBJ2-1; TRBD1 is a possible D gene (6 bases). Germline V gives CDR1 SGHVS, CDR2 FNYEAQ. V was shortened by 8 bases and J by 4 bases, with 12 bases between the two germline ends. The CDR3 has 13 amino acids. The CDR3 is CASSQGPYNEQFF. In DNA form, the CDR3 reads TGTGCCAGCTCACAGGGACCTTACAATGAGCAGTTCTTC.

This clonotype was observed many times. This chain joins TRBV18 and TRBJ1-3; D uncertain. Germline V gene lookup returns CDR1 KGHSH and CDR2 LQKENI. The V end lost 0 bases, the J end lost 4 bases, and 10 bases lay between the germline ends. This CDR3 is 15 amino acids long. The CDR3 is CASSPPAGSGNTIYF. The CDR3 bases are TGTGCCAGCTCACCACCGGCGGGCAGCGGAAACACCATATATTTT.

This clonotype appeared many times. V is TRBV5-1 and J is TRBJ2-3; possibly TRBD2 for D (5 bases). CDR3 length equals 14 residues. CDR1 and CDR2 from the germline V gene are SGHRS and YFSETQ. The V gene lost 2 bases and the J gene lost 1 base, with 8 bases spanning the gap. The chain's CDR3 is CASSLLVGTDTQYF. CDR3 coding DNA: TGCGCCAGCAGCTTACTAGTGGGCACAGATACGCAGTATTTT.

This clonotype appeared many times. J is TRBJ2-7 and V is TRBV6-2 or TRBV6-3; weak D call: TRBD2 (6 bases). Trimming took 7 bases from V and 3 from J, leaving 13 bases between them. The CDR3 covers 13 residues. Looked up from germline, CDR1 is MNHEY and CDR2 is SVGEGT. The CDR3: CASIGTSYYEQYF. The DNA of the CDR3 is TGTGCCAGCATTGGGACTTCCTACTACGAGCAGTACTTC.

This clonotype showed up many times. The chain recombines TRBV7-9 with TRBJ2-3; D may correspond to TRBD1 or TRBD2 (5 bases each). The germline CDR1 and CDR2 sequences are SEHNR and FQNEAQ (reference sequence). V lost 3 bases and J 0 bases, leaving 16 bases between the germline ends. The CDR3 sequence is 17 residues long. CDR3 sequence: CASSFGTGITSTDTQYF. In DNA form, the CDR3 reads TGTGCCAGCAGCTTTGGGACGGGAATAACTAGCACAGATACGCAGTATTTT. The complete variable domain, with remaining parts taken from reference TRBV7-9 and TRBJ2-3, reads DTGVSQNPRHKITKRGQNVTFRCDPISEHNRLYWYRQTLGQGPEFLTYFQNEAQLEKSRLLSDRFSAERPKGSFSTLEIQRTEQGDSAMYLCASSFGTGITSTDTQYFGPGTRLTVL.

This clonotype was seen repeatedly, ten times or more. The CDR3 is CASSPSTGTSEQYF. CDR3 nucleotides: TGTGCCAGCAGTCCTTCGACTGGAACCTCCGAGCAGTACTTC. This chain joins TRBV27 and TRBJ2-7, with D uncertain. The CDR3 is 14 residues long. Germline V lookup: CDR1 MNHEY, CDR2 SMNVEV (reference sequence). V dropped 5 bases and J dropped 6 bases, with 17 bases sitting between them.

The table lists this clonotype with many counts. V usage is TRBV7-2 and J usage is TRBJ1-1, with D possibly TRBD1 on 5 matching bases. This CDR3 comprises 14 residues. V was clipped by 3 bases and J by 0 bases, with 8 bases between them. Germline-derived CDR1 and CDR2 are SGHTA and FQGNSA. The CDR3 region is CASSFGGLNTEAFF. Written as DNA, the CDR3 is TGTGCCAGCAGCTTTGGGGGACTGAACACTGAAGCTTTCTTT.

This clonotype showed up many times. J is TRBJ1-1 and V is TRBV7-9; 8 bases are a match to TRBD1. Trimming at V came to 4 bases and at J to 2 bases, leaving 6 bases not matched to a gene. CDR3 size: 15 residues. Looked up from germline, CDR1 is SEHNR and CDR2 is FQNEAQ (reference sequence). CDR3 amino acids: CASSSDRGRNTEAFF. DNA of the CDR3: TGTGCCAGCAGCTCCGACAGGGGAAGAAACACTGAAGCTTTCTTT.

J is TRBJ2-5 and V is TRBV9; 9 bases match TRBD1. The CDR3 is 14 amino acids. Losses at the gene ends were 0 bases for V and 5 bases for J; bases not matched to a gene: 2. Germline V gives CDR1 SGDLS, CDR2 YYNGEE. CDR3 loop: CASSVDRGRETQYF. Written as DNA, the CDR3 is TGTGCCAGCAGCGTAGACAGGGGGCGGGAGACCCAGTACTTC.

The rearrangement links TRBV7-9 to TRBJ1-1; no clear D. There are 15 residues in the CDR3. V was cut by 5 bases and J by 0 bases, with 13 bases left in between. From germline, CDR1 is SEHNR and CDR2 FQNEAQ (reference sequence). CDR3 bases: TGTGCCAGCAGCCCCTTTTCGAACATGAACACTGAAGCTTTCTTT. As protein: CASSPFSNMNTEAFF.

V and J are TRBV27 and TRBJ2-1, with 7 bases lining up with TRBD1. Losses at the gene ends were 8 bases for V and 7 bases for J; bases not matched to a gene: 8. This CDR3 has 13 residues. From germline, CDR1 is MNHEY and CDR2 SMNVEV (reference sequence). CDR3 sequence: CASQTGLWNEQFF. The CDR3 DNA sequence: TGTGCCAGCCAGACAGGGCTCTGGAATGAGCAGTTCTTC.

This clonotype came up many times. This chain links TRBV10-2 with TRBJ2-4; either TRBD1 or TRBD2 may supply D (5 bases each). Germline V gives CDR1 WSHSY, CDR2 SAAADI. This CDR3 is built from 13 residues. V was cut by 4 bases and J by 3 bases, with 7 bases left in between. The CDR3 bases are TGCGCCAGCAGTGGGGGGAGCAAAAACATTCAGTACTTC. It is translated as CASSGGSKNIQYF.

The sample holds a few counts of this clonotype. The chain combines TRBV20-1 with TRBJ2-3; possibly TRBD2 for D (6 bases). V lost 0 bases and J lost 0, with 10 bases in between. The CDR3 is 15 amino acids. Germline V gives CDR1 DFQATT, CDR2 SNEGSKA (reference sequence). This CDR3 is CSARDRDLSTDTQYF. The CDR3 DNA reads TGCAGTGCTAGAGATAGGGACTTAAGCACAGATACGCAGTATTTT.

This clonotype has just a few counts. The CDR3 bases are TGTGCCAGCAGCCCTAGGGGGTCACCGGTCGGTGAGCAGTTCTTC. Translating it yields CASSPRGSPVGEQFF. The chain recombines TRBV9 with TRBJ2-1; TRBD1 is a possible D gene (6 bases). The germline V gene has CDR1 SGDLS and CDR2 YYNGEE. Trimming removed 4 bases at V and 9 bases at J, with 20 bases between. The CDR3 runs to 15 residues.

The table lists this clonotype with a few counts. The chain uses TRBV4-3 and TRBJ2-7; 7 bases are a match to TRBD2. Unmatched junction bases numbered 12, after V lost 1 base and J lost 6 bases. Germline loops: CDR1 LGHNA, CDR2 YSLEER. The CDR3 is made up of 16 amino acids. CDR3: CASSQGTGSGGSEQYF. CDR3 sequence (DNA): TGCGCCAGCAGCCAAGGAACGGGATCGGGGGGTAGCGAGCAGTACTTC.

This clonotype was seen at least ten times. The rearrangement links TRBV11-2 to TRBJ2-7; no definite D call. Deletions cut 4 bases from V and 3 bases from J, with 10 bases between. The germline CDR1 and CDR2 sequences are SGHAT and FQNNGV. This CDR3 is built from 13 residues. In DNA, the CDR3 is TGTGCCAGCAGCTCCTCCCGATTCTACGAGCAGTACTTC. Translating it yields CASSSSRFYEQYF.

This clonotype has ten or more counts. The chain carries TRBV7-9 and TRBJ1-2; no firm D call. Germline V gives CDR1 SEHNR, CDR2 FQNEAQ (reference sequence). V lost 0 bases to trimming and J lost 4 bases, with 12 bases between them. The CDR3 contains 15 residues. CDR3 in amino acids: CASSLALMGSYGYTF. CDR3 nucleotide sequence: TGTGCCAGCAGCTTAGCGTTGATGGGTTCCTATGGCTACACCTTC.

This clonotype was observed a few times. The rearrangement links TRBV7-2 to TRBJ2-5, with D hard to call. Trimming pared 2 bases from V and 5 bases from J, leaving 6 bases between. This CDR3 is 12 amino acids long. Germline V gene data show CDR1 as SGHTA and CDR2 as FQGNSA. CDR3 protein: CASSLLRETQYF. In DNA, the CDR3 is TGTGCCAGCAGCTTACTGCGTGAGACCCAGTACTTC.

This clonotype was counted a few times. The chain joins TRBV10-3 to TRBJ2-5, with D possibly TRBD1 on 6 matching bases. The CDR3 consists of 12 residues. Germline lookup yields CDR1 ENHRY and CDR2 SYGVKD. Trimming left V 4 bases short and J 3 bases short, with 6 bases between. The CDR3 spells CAISGTEETQYF. CDR3 in DNA: TGTGCCATCAGTGGGACAGAAGAGACCCAGTACTTC.